This T cell receptor beta chain appears in the sequencing data of a study of T-cell memory formation after mild COVID-19. This clonotype was counted a single time. CDR1 and CDR2 from the germline V gene are MNHEY and SVGAGI. CDR3 length equals 17 residues. The germline V and J ends were trimmed by 0 bases and 8 bases, with 22 bases remaining between them. In TCRdb, the 5' RACE reads were re-called with MiXCR into one record per CDR3 protein. The table lists hundreds of thousands of distinct CDR3 sequences, around 20% of them singletons. Sequencing was performed on PBMCs or a T cell subset sorted from them (not recorded which). The chain links TRBV6-5 to TRBJ1-2; tentatively, D is TRBD1 (5 bases). The sequence was obtained from an adult woman who had mild COVID-19 (a few samples of this study predate the infection). Cell type and time point are not known. DNA of the CDR3: TGTGCCAGCAGTTACTCGATCGCGGCTGGGGCGAAAGGAGGCTACACCTTC. Its translation: CASSYSIAAGAKGGYTF.